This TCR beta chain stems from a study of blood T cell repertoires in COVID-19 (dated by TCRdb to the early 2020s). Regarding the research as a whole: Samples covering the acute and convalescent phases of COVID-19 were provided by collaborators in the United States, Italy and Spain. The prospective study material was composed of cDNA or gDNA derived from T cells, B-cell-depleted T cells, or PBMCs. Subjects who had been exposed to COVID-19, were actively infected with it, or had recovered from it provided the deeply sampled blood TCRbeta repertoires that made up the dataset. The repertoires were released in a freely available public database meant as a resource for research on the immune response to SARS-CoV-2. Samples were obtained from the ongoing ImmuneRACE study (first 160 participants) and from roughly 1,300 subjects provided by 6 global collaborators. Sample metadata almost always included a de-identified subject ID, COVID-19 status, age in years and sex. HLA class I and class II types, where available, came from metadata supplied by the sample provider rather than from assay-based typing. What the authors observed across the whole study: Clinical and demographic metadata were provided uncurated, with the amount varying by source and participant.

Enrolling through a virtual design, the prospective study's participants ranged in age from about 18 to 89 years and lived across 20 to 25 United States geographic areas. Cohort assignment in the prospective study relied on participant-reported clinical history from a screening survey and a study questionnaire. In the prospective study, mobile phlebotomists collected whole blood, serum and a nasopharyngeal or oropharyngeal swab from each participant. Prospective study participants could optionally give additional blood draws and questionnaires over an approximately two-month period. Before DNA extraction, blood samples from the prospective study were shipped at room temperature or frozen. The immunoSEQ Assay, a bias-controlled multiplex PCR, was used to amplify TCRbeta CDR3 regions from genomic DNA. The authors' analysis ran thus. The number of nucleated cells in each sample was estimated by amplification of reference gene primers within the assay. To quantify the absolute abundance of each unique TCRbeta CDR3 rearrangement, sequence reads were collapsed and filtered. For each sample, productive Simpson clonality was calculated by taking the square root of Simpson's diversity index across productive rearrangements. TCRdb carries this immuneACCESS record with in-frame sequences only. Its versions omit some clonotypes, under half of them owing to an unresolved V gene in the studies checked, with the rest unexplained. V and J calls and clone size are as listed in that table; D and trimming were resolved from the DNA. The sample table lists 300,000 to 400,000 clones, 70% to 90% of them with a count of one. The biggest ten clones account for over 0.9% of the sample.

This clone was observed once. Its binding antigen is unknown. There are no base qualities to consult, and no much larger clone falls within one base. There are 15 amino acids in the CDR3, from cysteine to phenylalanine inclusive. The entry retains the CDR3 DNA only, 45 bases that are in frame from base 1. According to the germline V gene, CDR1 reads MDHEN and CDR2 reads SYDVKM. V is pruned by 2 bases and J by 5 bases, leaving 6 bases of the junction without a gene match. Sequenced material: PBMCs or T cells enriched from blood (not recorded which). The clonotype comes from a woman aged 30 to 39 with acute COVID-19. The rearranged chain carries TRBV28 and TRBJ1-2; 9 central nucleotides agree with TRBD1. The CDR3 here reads CASSLLDRGEYGYTF. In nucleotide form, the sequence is TGTGCCAGCAGTTTACTGGACAGGGGAGAATATGGCTACACCTTC.